This is a list of T cell receptor beta chains from one sample in a study of T cell repertoires in cytomegalovirus infection. These TCRs' antigens remain unknown. TCRdb passed the reads through MiXCR, listing each CDR3 protein once. The table records around 800,000 distinct CDR3 sequences, approximately 32% of them present only once. Sequenced material: cultured CD8+ T cells from PBMCs, taken from culture after CMV antigen stimulation. These receptors were taken from a human donor in good health (CMV status not recorded). Some clones in this sample may be carry-over from other donors' samples. Both conserved end residues are part of each CDR3. D genes are given only for firm matches. Clone size is given for some rows only: seen once, a few or many times, or a class if the clone is expanded.

d_call: TRBD1; v_call: TRBV7-2; j_call: TRBJ1-6; clone_size: many; cdr3_aa: CASSFTGDIYNSPLHF; cdr3_nt: TGTGCCAGCAGCTTCACAGGGGATATCTATAATTCACCCCTCCACTTT
d_call: TRBD1; v_call: TRBV13; j_call: TRBJ1-2; clone_size: NA; cdr3_aa: CASSRRQGNYGYTF; cdr3_nt: TGTGCCAGCAGCCGAAGACAGGGGAACTATGGCTACACCTTC
d_call: TRBD2; v_call: TRBV6-5; j_call: TRBJ2-1; clone_size: NA; cdr3_aa: CASSYSKAGGSEQFF; cdr3_nt: TGTGCCAGCAGTTACTCGAAAGCGGGGGGGAGTGAGCAGTTCTTC
d_call: TRBD1; v_call: TRBV19; j_call: TRBJ1-5; clone_size: few; cdr3_aa: CASTFRQGLNQPQHF; cdr3_nt: TGTGCCAGTACCTTTAGACAGGGACTAAATCAGCCCCAGCATTTT
d_call: TRBD2; v_call: TRBV5-4; j_call: TRBJ2-3; clone_size: few; cdr3_aa: CASSQGLAGRITDTQYF; cdr3_nt: TGTGCCAGCAGCCAAGGACTAGCGGGGAGAATCACAGATACGCAGTATTTT
d_call: TRBD1; v_call: TRBV27; j_call: TRBJ2-3; clone_size: few; cdr3_aa: CASSARDRATDTQYF; cdr3_nt: TGTGCCAGCAGTGCGCGGGACAGGGCAACAGATACGCAGTATTTT
d_call: TRBD2; v_call: TRBV27; j_call: TRBJ2-1; clone_size: few; cdr3_aa: CASSPLGAAGVHYNEQFF; cdr3_nt: TGTGCCAGCAGTCCTCTAGGGGCAGCGGGGGTCCACTACAATGAGCAGTTCTTC
d_call: NA; v_call: TRBV7-9; j_call: TRBJ2-7; clone_size: few; cdr3_aa: CASSPDGLYEQYF; cdr3_nt: TGTGCCAGCAGCCCAGACGGCCTTTACGAGCAGTACTTC
d_call: TRBD1; v_call: TRBV5-1; j_call: TRBJ1-2; clone_size: NA; cdr3_aa: CASTGTGALYGYTF; cdr3_nt: TGCGCCAGCACGGGGACAGGGGCCCTCTATGGCTACACCTTC
d_call: NA; v_call: TRBV12-3/TRBV12-4; j_call: TRBJ2-5; clone_size: NA; cdr3_aa: CASSLVKRETQYF; cdr3_nt: TGTGCCAGCAGTTTAGTAAAGCGGGAGACCCAGTACTTC
d_call: NA; v_call: TRBV6-5; j_call: TRBJ2-3; clone_size: NA; cdr3_aa: CASSYRVEDTQYF; cdr3_nt: TGTGCCAGCAGTTACAGGGTTGAAGATACGCAGTATTTT
d_call: TRBD1; v_call: TRBV6-6; j_call: TRBJ1-5; clone_size: few; cdr3_aa: CASSGTGGFDQPQHF; cdr3_nt: TGTGCCAGCAGTGGGACAGGGGGTTTCGATCAGCCCCAGCATTTT
d_call: NA; v_call: TRBV28; j_call: TRBJ1-2; clone_size: NA; cdr3_aa: CASGEFTGSDGYTF; cdr3_nt: TGTGCCAGCGGAGAATTTACAGGTTCAGATGGCTACACCTTC
d_call: TRBD2; v_call: TRBV7-2; j_call: TRBJ2-1; clone_size: many; cdr3_aa: CASSPSGGFYNEQFF; cdr3_nt: TGTGCCAGCAGCCCAAGCGGGGGGTTTTACAATGAGCAGTTCTTC
d_call: TRBD1; v_call: TRBV6-5; j_call: TRBJ1-1; clone_size: NA; cdr3_aa: CASTPLPGGDAFF; cdr3_nt: TGTGCCAGCACTCCCTTACCAGGGGGGGACGCTTTCTTT
d_call: NA; v_call: TRBV9; j_call: TRBJ2-1; clone_size: NA; cdr3_aa: CASSNPKGGAPHNEQFF; cdr3_nt: TGTGCCAGCAGCAACCCGAAAGGGGGGGCCCCTCACAATGAGCAGTTCTTC
d_call: TRBD1; v_call: TRBV12-3/TRBV12-4; j_call: TRBJ1-5; clone_size: many; cdr3_aa: CASSPDRVSNQPQHF; cdr3_nt: TGTGCCAGCAGTCCGGACAGGGTGTCCAATCAGCCCCAGCATTTT
d_call: TRBD1; v_call: TRBV28; j_call: TRBJ2-3; clone_size: many; cdr3_aa: CASSPPRDRVPDTQYF; cdr3_nt: TGTGCCAGCAGTCCCCCAAGGGACAGGGTCCCAGATACGCAGTATTTT
d_call: NA; v_call: TRBV7-9; j_call: TRBJ1-1; clone_size: many; cdr3_aa: CASSPPGDSEAFF; cdr3_nt: TGTGCCAGCAGCCCACCGGGAGACAGTGAAGCTTTCTTT
d_call: NA; v_call: TRBV4-1; j_call: TRBJ1-1; clone_size: NA; cdr3_aa: CASSQSEGGTTEAFF; cdr3_nt: TGCGCCAGCAGCCAGTCGGAGGGAGGGACCACTGAAGCTTTCTTT
d_call: TRBD2; v_call: TRBV7-3; j_call: TRBJ2-1; clone_size: many; cdr3_aa: CASSSGGAGNEQFF; cdr3_nt: TGTGCCAGCAGTAGCGGGGGGGCAGGGAATGAGCAGTTCTTC
d_call: NA; v_call: TRBV19; j_call: TRBJ2-1; clone_size: few; cdr3_aa: CASSDSLNEQFF; cdr3_nt: TGTGCCAGTAGTGACAGCCTCAATGAGCAGTTCTTC
d_call: NA; v_call: TRBV19; j_call: TRBJ1-5; clone_size: NA; cdr3_aa: CASSTRHRANQPQHF; cdr3_nt: TGTGCCAGTAGTACGCGACACAGGGCTAATCAGCCCCAGCATTTT
d_call: NA; v_call: TRBV7-6; j_call: TRBJ2-7; clone_size: NA; cdr3_aa: CASMGQGYEQYF; cdr3_nt: TGTGCCAGCATGGGGCAGGGCTACGAGCAGTACTTC
d_call: NA; v_call: TRBV7-8; j_call: TRBJ1-1; clone_size: few; cdr3_aa: CASRLDVEAFF; cdr3_nt: TGTGCCAGCCGATTAGACGTTGAAGCTTTCTTT
d_call: TRBD1; v_call: TRBV27; j_call: TRBJ1-6; clone_size: NA; cdr3_aa: CASSFFPTGDNSPLHF; cdr3_nt: TGTGCCAGCAGTTTCTTCCCGACAGGGGATAATTCACCCCTCCACTTT
d_call: NA; v_call: TRBV6-5; j_call: TRBJ1-1; clone_size: few; cdr3_aa: CASSYAGGGGGRGAFF; cdr3_nt: TGTGCCAGCAGTTATGCGGGGGGCGGAGGTGGTAGGGGAGCTTTCTTT
d_call: NA; v_call: TRBV19; j_call: TRBJ1-2; clone_size: NA; cdr3_aa: CATRARANYDYTF; cdr3_nt: TGTGCCACTCGGGCCCGAGCTAACTATGACTACACCTTC
d_call: NA; v_call: TRBV6-1; j_call: TRBJ1-5; clone_size: NA; cdr3_aa: CASSKGLASNQPQHF; cdr3_nt: TGTGCCAGCAGCAAGGGTCTTGCTAGCAATCAGCCCCAGCATTTT
d_call: NA; v_call: TRBV7-9; j_call: TRBJ1-5; clone_size: once; cdr3_aa: CASSLDGGGDGDQPQHF; cdr3_nt: TGTGCCAGCAGCTTAGATGGGGGCGGGGACGGTGATCAGCCCCAGCATTTT
d_call: NA; v_call: TRBV2; j_call: TRBJ2-3; clone_size: NA; cdr3_aa: CASSDGDVSTDTQYF; cdr3_nt: TGTGCCAGCAGTGATGGGGACGTTAGCACAGATACGCAGTATTTT
d_call: TRBD1; v_call: TRBV20-1; j_call: TRBJ1-1; clone_size: NA; cdr3_aa: CSALLQGLGEAFF; cdr3_nt: TGCAGTGCTTTGTTACAGGGGTTAGGTGAAGCTTTCTTT
d_call: NA; v_call: TRBV5-4; j_call: TRBJ1-1; clone_size: NA; cdr3_aa: CASSPPGIGGAEAFF; cdr3_nt: TGTGCCAGCAGCCCGCCGGGGATAGGGGGGGCTGAAGCTTTCTTT
d_call: TRBD1; v_call: TRBV27; j_call: TRBJ2-6; clone_size: few; cdr3_aa: CASSYRTGGWGGANVLTF; cdr3_nt: TGTGCCAGCAGTTACCGGACAGGGGGTTGGGGTGGGGCCAACGTCCTGACTTTC
d_call: NA; v_call: TRBV5-1; j_call: TRBJ2-1; clone_size: NA; cdr3_aa: CASSSIGYNEQFF; cdr3_nt: TGCGCCAGCAGCTCAATCGGGTACAATGAGCAGTTCTTC
d_call: NA; v_call: TRBV27; j_call: TRBJ2-5; clone_size: NA; cdr3_aa: CANSISPEKTQYF; cdr3_nt: TGTGCCAACAGTATCTCCCCTGAGAAGACCCAGTACTTC